Sequencing of this TCR beta chain was carried out in a study of shared clonotypes between healthy human individuals. Study outcomes and limitations: The study's rarefaction showed incomplete sorted-subset sequencing despite large depth. Lower generation probabilities were found for non-shared clonotypes than for those shared by all four donors. Naive CD4 clonotypes overlapped across a handful of donors at approximately 5%.

Repertoires were generated with immunoSEQ multiplex PCR, while TCRdb's copy carries only in-frame clones and drops some. The repertoire includes about 580,000 clones, 95% to 98% of them detected once, and approximately 0.33% sits in the top ten. Naive CD8 isolation took CD45RO-negative cells positively selected for CCR7 and excluded terminally differentiated effector memory CD45RA+ cells. A word on this clone: Antigen: not known.

What was sequenced was naive CD8+ T cells sorted from blood. The sequence derives from a man aged 25-45 years in good health.

CDR3 protein: CASSWGLATYEQYF. The CDR3 DNA follows: TGTGCCAGCAGTTGGGGACTAGCGACCTACGAGCAGTACTTC. The chain is built from TRBV11-2 and TRBJ2-7; 10 bases map to TRBD2. The length of the CDR3 is 14 residues. Germline CDR1 is SGHAT and CDR2 is FQNNGV. The junction had 4 bases not matched to a gene; V was cut back by 6 bases and J by 2 bases.